Below are 13 T cell receptor beta chains sequenced from a single sample in a study of blood T cell repertoires in COVID-19. Generated by immunoSEQ multiplex PCR, the TCRdb table keeps only in-frame clones and is missing some. The table records about 240,000 clones, over 65% of them present only once. Sequenced input: peripheral blood. Source of these receptors: an elderly woman with acute or convalescent COVID-19.

The sample holds a few counts of this clone. The sample has other DNA sequences that encode this CDR3 too. The rearrangement uses TRBV2 and TRBJ1-1, with 7 bases fitting TRBD1. The CDR3 is 13 residues long. Germline CDR1 is SNHLY and CDR2 is FYNNEI. V trimming: 5 bases; J trimming: 2 bases; junction bases outside the gene matches: 2. For the CDR3, the DNA is TGTGCCAGCAGTCGGGACAGAAACACTGAAGCTTTCTTT. As protein: CASSRDRNTEAFF.

DNA for the CDR3: TGTGCCAGCAGCCAAGACGGCTACGAGCAGTACTTC. Residues: CASSQDGYEQYF. The chain recombines TRBV3-1 (or the pseudogene TRBV3-2) with TRBJ2-7, with unresolved D. V lost 0 bases and J 3 bases, leaving 3 bases between the germline ends. There are 12 residues in the CDR3. The germline gives CDR1 LGHDT, CDR2 YNNKEL (reference sequence).

V is TRBV5-8 and J is TRBJ2-5; 7 bases agree with TRBD1. The CDR3 is 14 amino acids. V dropped 4 bases and J dropped 4; count of bases not matched to a gene: 7. The V gene's germline CDR1 is SGHTS and CDR2 YDEGEE. The DNA of the CDR3 is TGTGCCAGCAGCACAGGACAGGTCGGAGAGACCCAGTACTTC. This gives the protein CASSTGQVGETQYF. Complete variable domain (other parts from reference TRBV5-8 and TRBJ2-5): EAGVTQSPTHLIKTRGQQATLRCSPISGHTSVYWYQQALGLGLQFLLWYDEGEERNRGNFPPRFSGRQFPNYSSELNVNALELEDSALYLCASSTGQVGETQYFGPGTRLLVL.

The J gene is TRBJ1-1, the V gene TRBV5-4; D gene unclear. CDR3 length: 15 amino acids. Germline V gene lookup returns CDR1 SGHNT and CDR2 YYREEE (reference sequence). V was trimmed by 4 bases and J by 1 base, leaving 14 bases between them. DNA of the CDR3: TGTGCCAGCAGCCACGCTCTCGGAGCGAACACTGAAGCTTTCTTT. It translates to CASSHALGANTEAFF.

This clone turned up a few times. In the same sample, other DNA sequences code for this CDR3. The chain recombines TRBV2 with TRBJ1-5; the D gene is possibly TRBD1 (6 bases). This CDR3 has 13 amino acids. CDR1 and CDR2 from the germline V gene are SNHLY and FYNNEI. V lost 4 bases, J lost 7 bases, and 11 bases lay in between. CDR3 in amino acids: CASSGTGRQPQHF. The DNA for the CDR3 is TGTGCCAGCAGTGGAACAGGGCGGCAGCCCCAGCATTTT.

This chain connects TRBV5-6 to TRBJ2-2, with a tentative D call TRBD2 (5 bases). V was shortened by 3 bases and J by 1 base, with 13 bases between the two germline ends. Germline CDR1 and CDR2: SGHDT and YYEEEE. This CDR3 contains 16 residues. The CDR3 spells CASSSPKTMNTGELFF. The CDR3, as DNA: TGTGCCAGCAGCTCACCGAAGACTATGAACACCGGGGAGCTGTTTTTT.

The gene calls are TRBV11-2 and TRBJ1-2, with TRBD1 identical over 9 bases. CDR3 length equals 16 residues. The germline V gene encodes CDR1 SGHAT and CDR2 FQNNGV. Trimming removed 4 bases from V and 0 bases from J; junction bases left unmatched: 6. The CDR3 DNA reads as TGTGCCAGCAGCTACCCCGGGACAGGGTCTAACTATGGCTACACCTTC. Amino acids: CASSYPGTGSNYGYTF.

The chain carries TRBV4-2 and TRBJ2-7, with 7 bases aligning to TRBD2. Germline lookup yields CDR1 LGHNA and CDR2 YNFKEQ. With V trimmed by 0 bases and J by 2 bases, 7 bases remained unmatched. This CDR3 comprises 16 residues. CDR3 coding DNA: TGTGCCAGCAGCCAAGAGGGGACGGGAGGAACCTACGAGCAGTACTTC. This gives the protein CASSQEGTGGTYEQYF.

The sample holds a few counts of this clone. This chain joins TRBV6-1 and TRBJ1-1; 7 positions match TRBD1. The V gene end was trimmed by 3 bases and the J gene end by 2 bases; junction bases not matched to a gene: 3. Germline V gene lookup returns CDR1 MNHNS and CDR2 SASEGT. This CDR3 spans 14 amino acids. CDR3 bases: TGTGCCAGCAGTGACCGGGACAGTAACACTGAAGCTTTCTTT. It translates to CASSDRDSNTEAFF.

CDR3 loop: CASSLGDRVSGYTF. Written as DNA, the CDR3 is TGCGCCAGCAGCTTGGGGGACAGGGTATCTGGCTACACCTTC. V is TRBV5-1 and J is TRBJ1-2, with 9 bases identical to TRBD1. The V gene end was trimmed by 0 bases and the J gene end by 7 bases; junction bases not matched to a gene: 4. The CDR3 covers 14 residues. CDR1 and CDR2 (germline): SGHRS, YFSETQ.

CDR3 coding DNA: TGTGCCAGTAGTATTACAGGGACTGGAAACACCATATATTTT. This sequence encodes CASSITGTGNTIYF. V usage is TRBV19 and J usage is TRBJ1-3; a possible D gene is TRBD1 (6 bases). Trimming took off 3 bases at V and 2 bases at J, with 8 bases between the two ends. This CDR3 is 14 amino acids long. The germline CDR1 and CDR2 sequences are LNHDA and SQIVND (reference sequence).

The rearrangement links TRBV7-2 to TRBJ2-1; 7 bases are a match to TRBD2. Germline loops: CDR1 SGHTA, CDR2 FQGNSA. The CDR3 sequence is 16 residues long. V gave up 2 bases and J gave up 1 base; unmatched junction bases: 5. The CDR3 region is CASSLFGRGSYNEQFF. The CDR3 region has the DNA TGTGCCAGCAGCTTATTTGGGCGGGGGTCCTACAATGAGCAGTTCTTC. Together with reference TRBV7-2 and TRBJ2-1, the CDR3 gives the full variable domain: GAGVSQSPSNKVTEKGKDVELRCDPISGHTALYWYRQSLGQGLEFLIYFQGNSAPDKSGLPSDRFSAERTGGSVSTLTIQRTQQEDSAVYLCASSLFGRGSYNEQFFGPGTRLTVL.

The chain carries TRBV19 and TRBJ1-1, with D maybe TRBD1 (5 bases). This CDR3 spans 15 amino acids. Deletions cut 5 bases from V and 4 bases from J, with 17 bases between. Germline CDR1 LNHDA, CDR2 SQIVND (reference sequence). Written as DNA, the CDR3 is TGTGCCAGTAGTCCCCAGGGTAGAGTGGGCACTGAAGCTTTCTTT. Translated: CASSPQGRVGTEAFF.